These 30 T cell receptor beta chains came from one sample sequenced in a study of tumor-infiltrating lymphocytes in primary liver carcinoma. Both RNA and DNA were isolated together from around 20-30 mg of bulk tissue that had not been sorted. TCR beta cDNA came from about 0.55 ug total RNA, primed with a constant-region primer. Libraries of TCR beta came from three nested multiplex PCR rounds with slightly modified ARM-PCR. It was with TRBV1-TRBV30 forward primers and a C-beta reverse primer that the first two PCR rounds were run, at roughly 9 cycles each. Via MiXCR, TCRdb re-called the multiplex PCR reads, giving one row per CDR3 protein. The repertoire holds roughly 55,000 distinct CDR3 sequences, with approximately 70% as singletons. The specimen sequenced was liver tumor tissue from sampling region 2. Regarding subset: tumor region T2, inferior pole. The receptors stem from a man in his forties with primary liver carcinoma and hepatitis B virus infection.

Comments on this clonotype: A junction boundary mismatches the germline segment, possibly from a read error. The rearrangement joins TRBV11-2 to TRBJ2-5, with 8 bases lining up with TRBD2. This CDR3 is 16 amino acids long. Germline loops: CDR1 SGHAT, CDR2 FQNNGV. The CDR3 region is CVSSQTPCGRRETQYF. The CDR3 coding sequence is TGTGTCAGCAGCCAAACTCCTTGCGGGAGGAGAGAGACCCAGTACTTC.

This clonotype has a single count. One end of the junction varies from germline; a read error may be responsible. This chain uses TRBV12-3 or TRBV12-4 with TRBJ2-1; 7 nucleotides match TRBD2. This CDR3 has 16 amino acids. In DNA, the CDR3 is TGCGCCACCAGTTTAGATCTAGCGGACTTTGGCAATGAGCAGTTCTTT. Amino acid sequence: CATSLDLADFGNEQFF.

The CDR3 sequence: CAIREPNKGGTDTQYF. CDR3 nucleotides: TGTGCCATCAGAGAGCCTAATAAGGGAGGGACAGATACGCAGTATTTT. This chain connects TRBV10-3 to TRBJ2-3; the match to TRBD2 covers 7 bases. This CDR3 spans 16 amino acids. J lost 3 bases, V lost 6 bases, and 12 bases had no gene match. Germline V CDR1 and CDR2: ENHRY, SYGVKD.

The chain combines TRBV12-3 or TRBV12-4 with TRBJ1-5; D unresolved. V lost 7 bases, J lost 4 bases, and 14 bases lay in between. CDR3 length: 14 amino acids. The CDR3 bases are TGTGCCAGCAACCAGTTTGGAGGTAATCAGCCCCAGCATTTT. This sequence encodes CASNQFGGNQPQHF.

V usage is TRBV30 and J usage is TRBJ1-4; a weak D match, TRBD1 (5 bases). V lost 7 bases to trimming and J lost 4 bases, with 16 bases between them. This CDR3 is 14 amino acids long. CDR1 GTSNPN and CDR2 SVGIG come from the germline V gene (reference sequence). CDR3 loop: CAYSIRGINEKLFF. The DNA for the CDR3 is TGTGCCTACTCCATACGGGGGATTAATGAAAAACTGTTTTTT.

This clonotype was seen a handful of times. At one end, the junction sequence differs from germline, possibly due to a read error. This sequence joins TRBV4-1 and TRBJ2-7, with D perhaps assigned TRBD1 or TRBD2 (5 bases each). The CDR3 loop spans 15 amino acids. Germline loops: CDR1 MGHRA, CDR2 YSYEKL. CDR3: CASSQDRERGHEQYF. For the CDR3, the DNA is TGCGCCAGCAGTCAAGATCGGGAACGGGGACACGAGCAGTACTTC.

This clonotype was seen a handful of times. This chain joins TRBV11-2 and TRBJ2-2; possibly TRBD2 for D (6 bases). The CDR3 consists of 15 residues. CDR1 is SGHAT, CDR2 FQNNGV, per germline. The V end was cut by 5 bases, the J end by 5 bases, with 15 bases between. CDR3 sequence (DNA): TGTGCCAGCAGCCATGTCCGGGGGAGGACCGGGGAGCTGTTTTTT. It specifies CASSHVRGRTGELFF.

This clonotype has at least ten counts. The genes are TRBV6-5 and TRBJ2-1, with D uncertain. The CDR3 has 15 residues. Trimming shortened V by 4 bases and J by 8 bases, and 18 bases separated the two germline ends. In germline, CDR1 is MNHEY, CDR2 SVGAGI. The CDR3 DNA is TGTGCCAGCAGTTTGGTAGGTCCCAGGCAACATGAGCAGTTCTTC. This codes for CASSLVGPRQHEQFF.

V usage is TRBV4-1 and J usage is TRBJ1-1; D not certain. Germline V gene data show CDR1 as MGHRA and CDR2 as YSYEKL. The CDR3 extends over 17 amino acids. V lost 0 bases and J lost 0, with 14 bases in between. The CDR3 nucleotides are TGCGCCAGCAGCCAAGACCCACGGAGAGCCTTGAACACTGAAGCTTTCTTT. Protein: CASSQDPRRALNTEAFF.

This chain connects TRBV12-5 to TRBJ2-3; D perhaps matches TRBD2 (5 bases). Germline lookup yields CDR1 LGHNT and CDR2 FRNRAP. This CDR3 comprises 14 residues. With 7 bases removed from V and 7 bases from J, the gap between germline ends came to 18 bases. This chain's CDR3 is CASVDQLGVYTQYF. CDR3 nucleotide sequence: TGTGCTAGTGTCGACCAACTAGGAGTGTATACGCAGTATTTT.

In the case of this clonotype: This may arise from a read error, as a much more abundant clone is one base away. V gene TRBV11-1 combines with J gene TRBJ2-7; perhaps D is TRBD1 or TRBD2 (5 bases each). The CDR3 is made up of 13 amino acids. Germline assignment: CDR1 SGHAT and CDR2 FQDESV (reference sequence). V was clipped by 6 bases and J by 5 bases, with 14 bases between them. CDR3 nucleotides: TGTGCCAGCAGGGGAGACAGTGGGGACGAGCAGTACTTC. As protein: CASRGDSGDEQYF.

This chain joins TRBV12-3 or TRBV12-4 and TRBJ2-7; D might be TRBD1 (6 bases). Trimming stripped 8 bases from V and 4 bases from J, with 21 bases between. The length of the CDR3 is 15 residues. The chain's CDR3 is CASRLRDTSAYEQYF. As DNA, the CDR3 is TGTGCCAGCCGACTAAGGGACACAAGTGCATACGAGCAGTACTTC.

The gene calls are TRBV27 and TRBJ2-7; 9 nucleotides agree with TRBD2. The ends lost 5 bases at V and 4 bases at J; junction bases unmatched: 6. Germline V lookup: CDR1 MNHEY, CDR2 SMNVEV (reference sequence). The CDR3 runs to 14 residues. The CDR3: CASSPTSGPYEQYF. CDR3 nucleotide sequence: TGTGCCAGCAGTCCTACTAGCGGGCCATACGAGCAGTACTTC.

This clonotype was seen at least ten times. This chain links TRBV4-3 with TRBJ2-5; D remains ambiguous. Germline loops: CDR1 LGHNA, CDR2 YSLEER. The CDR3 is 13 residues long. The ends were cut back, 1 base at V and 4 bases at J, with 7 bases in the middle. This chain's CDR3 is CASSQGLGETQYF. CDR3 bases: TGCGCCAGCAGCCAAGGCCTTGGAGAGACCCAGTACTTC.

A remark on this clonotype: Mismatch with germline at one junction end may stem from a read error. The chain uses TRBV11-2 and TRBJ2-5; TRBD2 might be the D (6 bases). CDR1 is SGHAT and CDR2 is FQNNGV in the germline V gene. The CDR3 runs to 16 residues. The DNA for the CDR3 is TGTGTCAGCAACCAAACTCTTGGCCGGGGGAAAGAGACCCAGTACTTC. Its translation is CVSNQTLGRGKETQYF.

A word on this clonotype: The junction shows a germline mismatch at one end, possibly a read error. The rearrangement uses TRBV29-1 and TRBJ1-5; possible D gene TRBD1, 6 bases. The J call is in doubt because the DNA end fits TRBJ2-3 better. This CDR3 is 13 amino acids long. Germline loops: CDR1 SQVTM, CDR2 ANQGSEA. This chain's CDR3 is CGVRAGDNQPQYF. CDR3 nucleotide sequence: TGCGGCGTTCGAGCAGGGGACAATCAGCCCCAGTATTTT.

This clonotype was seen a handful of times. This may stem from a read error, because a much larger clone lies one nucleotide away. CDR3 nucleotide sequence: TGTGCCAGCAGTTCTCACCGGGACTGGAACATTGAAGCTTTCTTT. Amino acids: CASSSHRDWNIEAFF. The chain employs TRBV28 and TRBJ1-1; TRBD1 is a possible D gene (5 bases). CDR1 and CDR2 from the germline V gene are MDHEN and SYDVKM. The CDR3 is 15 residues long.

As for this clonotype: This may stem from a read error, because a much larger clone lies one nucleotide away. CDR3 sequence reads: CSVGNNGQFF. The CDR3 bases are TGCAGCGTTGGGAACAATGGGCAGTTCTTC. The rearrangement links TRBV29-1 to TRBJ2-1; D ambiguous. The CDR3 is 10 residues long. Per germline, CDR1 SQVTM and CDR2 ANQGSEA.

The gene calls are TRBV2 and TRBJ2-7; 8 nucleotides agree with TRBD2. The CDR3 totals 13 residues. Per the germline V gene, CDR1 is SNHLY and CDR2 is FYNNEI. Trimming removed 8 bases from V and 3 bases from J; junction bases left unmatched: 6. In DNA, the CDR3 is TGTGCCAGCGATCCGGGAGGGCTCTACGAGCAGTACTTC. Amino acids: CASDPGGLYEQYF.

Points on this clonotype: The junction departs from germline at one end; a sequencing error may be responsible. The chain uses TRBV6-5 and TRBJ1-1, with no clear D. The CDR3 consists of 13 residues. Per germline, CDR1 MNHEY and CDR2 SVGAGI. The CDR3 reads CASSYCSGREVFF. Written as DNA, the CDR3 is TGTGCCAGCAGTTACTGTTCCGGGCGTGAAGTTTTCTTT.

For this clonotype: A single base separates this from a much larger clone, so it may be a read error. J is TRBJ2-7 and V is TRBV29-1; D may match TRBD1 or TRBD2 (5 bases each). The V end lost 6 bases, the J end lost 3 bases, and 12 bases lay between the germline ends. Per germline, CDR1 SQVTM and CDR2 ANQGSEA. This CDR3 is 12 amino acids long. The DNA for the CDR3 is TGCAGCGTGCCCCCAGGGAGCTACGAGCAGTACTTC. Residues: CSVPPGSYEQYF.

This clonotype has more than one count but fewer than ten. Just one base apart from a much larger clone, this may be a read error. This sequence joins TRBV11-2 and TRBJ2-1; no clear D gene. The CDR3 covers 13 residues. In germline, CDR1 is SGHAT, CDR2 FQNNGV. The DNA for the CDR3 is TGTGCCAGCAGCTTAAATGATGCCTATGAGCAGTCCTTC. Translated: CASSLNDAYEQSF.

CDR3 DNA sequence: TGTGCCAGCAGCGGGGACCGCGCCTACGAGCAGTACTTC. Its protein product is CASSGDRAYEQYF. This chain links TRBV28 with TRBJ2-7; D might be TRBD1 or TRBD2, each matching 5 bases. The CDR3 consists of 13 residues. V lost 6 bases and J lost 2, with 11 bases in between. Germline V gene lookup returns CDR1 MDHEN and CDR2 SYDVKM.

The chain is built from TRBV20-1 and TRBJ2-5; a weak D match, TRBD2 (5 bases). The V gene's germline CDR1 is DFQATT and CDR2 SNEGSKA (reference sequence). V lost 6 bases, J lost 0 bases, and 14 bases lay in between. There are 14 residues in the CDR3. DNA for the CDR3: TGCAGTGCCTTCGGAGCGGCAAACCAAGAGACCCAGTACTTC. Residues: CSAFGAANQETQYF.

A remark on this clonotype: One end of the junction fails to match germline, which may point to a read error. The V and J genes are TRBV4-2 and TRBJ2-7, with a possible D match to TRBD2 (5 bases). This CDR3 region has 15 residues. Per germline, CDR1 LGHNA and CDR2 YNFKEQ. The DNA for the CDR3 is TGTGCCAACAGCCCAGCACTAGTGGTTAGTTACGAGCAGTACTTC. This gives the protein CANSPALVVSYEQYF.

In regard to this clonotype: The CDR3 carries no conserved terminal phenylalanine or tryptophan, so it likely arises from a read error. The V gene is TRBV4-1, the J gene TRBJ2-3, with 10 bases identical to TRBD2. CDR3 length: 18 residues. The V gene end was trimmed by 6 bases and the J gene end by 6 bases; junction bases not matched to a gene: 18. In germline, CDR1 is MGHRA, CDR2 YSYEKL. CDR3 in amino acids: CASRQTIALAGVTDTQYL. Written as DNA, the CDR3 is TGCGCCAGCAGACAGACCATTGCTCTAGCGGGAGTCACGGATACGCAGTATTTG.

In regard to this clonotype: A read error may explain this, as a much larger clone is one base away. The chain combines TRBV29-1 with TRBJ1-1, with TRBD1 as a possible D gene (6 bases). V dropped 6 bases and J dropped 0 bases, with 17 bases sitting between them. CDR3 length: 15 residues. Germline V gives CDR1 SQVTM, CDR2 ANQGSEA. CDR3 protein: CSVIRGWGMNTEAFF. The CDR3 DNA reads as TGCAGCGTCATCAGGGGTTGGGGAATGAACACTGAAGCTTTCTTT.

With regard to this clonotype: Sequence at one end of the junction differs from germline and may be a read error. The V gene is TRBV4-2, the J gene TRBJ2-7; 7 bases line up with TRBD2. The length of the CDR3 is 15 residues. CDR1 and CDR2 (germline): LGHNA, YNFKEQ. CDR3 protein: CASNQEGQGAGEQYF. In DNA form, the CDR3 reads TGTGCCAGCAACCAAGAGGGGCAGGGTGCGGGGGAGCAGTATTTC.

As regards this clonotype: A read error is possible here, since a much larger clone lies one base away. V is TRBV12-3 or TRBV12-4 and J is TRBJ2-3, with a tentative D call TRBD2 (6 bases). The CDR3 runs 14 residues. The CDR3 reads CASRPTGSGDMQYF. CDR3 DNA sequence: TGTGCCAGCAGGCCTACAGGTTCGGGGGATATGCAGTATTTT.

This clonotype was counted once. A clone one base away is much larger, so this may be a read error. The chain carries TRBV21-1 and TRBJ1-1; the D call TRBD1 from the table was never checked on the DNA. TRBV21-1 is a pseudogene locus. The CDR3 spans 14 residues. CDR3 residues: CASSKVGGHLESFF. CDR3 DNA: TGTGCCAGCAGCAAAGTGGGGGGGCATCTCGAATCTTTCTTT.